This T cell receptor beta chain emerged from a study of blood T cell repertoires in COVID-19. The overall study: Samples taken during acute and convalescent COVID-19 were collected in the United States, Italy and Spain. From T cells, B-cell-depleted T cells, or PBMCs came the material, which was cDNA or gDNA.

Original methodology: Amplification with reference gene primers provided the estimates of nucleated cell counts. Repertoires were generated with immunoSEQ multiplex PCR, while TCRdb's copy carries only in-frame clones and drops some. V, J and clone size are those of that table, while D and trimming were read from the DNA. The sample includes about 290,000 clones, more than 85% of them seen just once. V trimming: 4 bases; J trimming: 3 bases; junction bases outside the gene matches: 10. Looked up from germline, CDR1 is SGHNT and CDR2 is YYREEE (reference sequence). CDR3 length: 17 residues. The sample taken for sequencing was peripheral blood. This sequence joins TRBV5-4 and TRBJ2-2; 9 bases map to TRBD2. This receptor was taken from a man in his forties with acute or convalescent COVID-19. CDR3 region: CASSHRTAGGYTGELFF. The CDR3 nucleotides read TGTGCCAGCAGCCATAGAACAGCGGGGGGCTACACCGGGGAGCTGTTTTTT.